A selection of T cell receptor beta chains follows, all from one sample in a study of T-cell memory formation after mild COVID-19. TCRdb re-called the 5' RACE reads with MiXCR, one entry per CDR3 protein. This sample has tens of thousands of distinct CDR3 sequences, with around 9.7% found just once. Sequences were obtained from PBMCs or a T cell subset sorted from them (not recorded which). The receptors shown here come from an adult woman who had mild COVID-19 (a few samples of this study predate the infection). Cell type and time point are not known. The conserved cysteine and the conserved F or W are not part of the CDR3 here.

V gene	CDR3 protein
TRBV5-1	ASSWEGAPANEQF
TRBV7-7	ASSPGTGEYNEQF
TRBV9	ASRAVNTEAF
TRBV24-1	ATSQTGRNTEAF
TRBV6-2/TRBV6-3	ASRAAGMNTGELF
TRBV20-1	STGQGNEQY
TRBV18	ASSPHRWGSGETQY
TRBV6-6	ASSSEMGIEAF
TRBV6-1	ASRTLDRVNGYT
TRBV7-9	ASSSGPPEETQY
TRBV2	ASSETLGQETQY
TRBV12-3/TRBV12-4	ASSKLQGLAGNQETQY
TRBV30	AWSVLGTNTDTQY
TRBV7-3	ASSLAGGRNPYEQY
TRBV4-2	ASSQDGAGGPGGTQY
TRBV4-1	ASSLRLAGGVLWEQF
TRBV24-1	ATSDFGGSLETQY
TRBV19	ASSIGNRGEAF
TRBV7-2	ASSSTQGVSAEAF
TRBV12-3/TRBV12-4	ASSTLRDRSTYGYT
TRBV7-3	ASSHSRDTGELF
TRBV6-5	ASNPDRRDRVTQY
TRBV14	ARPTFDRGQDDGGELF
TRBV7-9	ASSSRGSNDEQF